This T cell receptor beta chain comes out of a study of metastatic and nonmetastatic thyroid tumors. Turning to the study itself: Comparison of repertoires was carried out across blood and tumor or nodule tissue from malignant and benign thyroid patients.

MiXCR re-clonotyped the PCR reads for TCRdb. The repertoire has about 92,000 clones, about 15% of them found once; the top ten carry around 3.3%. Thyroid surgery had not been preceded by any treatment in any patient. This clone was counted many times. Sequenced: blood. This TCR came from a female donor with papillary thyroid cancer or a benign thyroid nodule (not recorded which). Some clones in this sample may be carry-over from other donors' samples.

CDR3 region: CATSRQGQTANEQFF. The CDR3, as DNA: TGTGCCACCAGTCGGCAAGGACAGACTGCCAATGAGCAGTTCTTC. The chain recombines TRBV24-1 with TRBJ2-1; D possibly corresponds to TRBD1 (6 bases). Trimming took off 6 bases at V and 6 bases at J, with 17 bases between the two ends. CDR3 size: 15 residues. In germline, CDR1 is KGHDR, CDR2 SFDVKD.